Listed below are T cell receptor beta chains from one sample, sequenced in a study of T-cell reconstitution after alpha-beta-depleted transplantation in children. TCRdb ran MiXCR on the PCR reads and lists one entry per CDR3 protein. The sample lists about 640,000 distinct CDR3 sequences, approximately 13% seen once, with about 2.2% in the top ten. The sequenced sample was PBMCs, mostly from graft donor cells, obtained 360 days after TCRalphabeta/CD19-depleted stem cell transplant. These receptors originate from a male patient aged 10 to 17 who had a stem cell transplant for acute myeloid leukemia, so the T cells may come from the graft donor. The CDR3 runs from the conserved cysteine through the conserved F or W. D genes are given only for firm matches. Not every row has a clone size; where given, it reads once, few, many or a size class.

NA,TRBV28,TRBJ2-6,TRBD1,17,CASSPRTGNSGANVLTF,TGTGCCAGCAGTCCCCGGACAGGGAACTCTGGGGCCAACGTCCTGACTTTC
many,TRBV5-1,TRBJ2-3,TRBD1,14,CASTGTGEPDTQYF,TGCGCCAGCACCGGGACAGGGGAACCAGATACGCAGTATTTT
many,TRBV20-1,TRBJ2-7,NA,15,CSARDWRVAESEQYF,TGCAGTGCTAGAGATTGGCGGGTCGCCGAGAGCGAGCAGTACTTC
many,TRBV3-1,TRBJ2-5,NA,15,CASSLVWAARETQYF,TGTGCCAGCAGCCTAGTATGGGCAGCGAGGGAGACCCAGTACTTC
few,TRBV2,TRBJ1-5,TRBD1,15,CATMVGQGEGQPQHF,TGTGCCACCATGGTGGGACAGGGGGAGGGACAGCCCCAGCATTTT
NA,TRBV4-1,TRBJ2-2,TRBD1,17,CASSQSPGQGPTGELFF,TGCGCCAGCAGCCAATCTCCAGGACAGGGTCCCACCGGGGAGCTGTTTTTT
NA,TRBV29-1,TRBJ2-4,TRBD1,11,CSVRQGNIQYF,TGCAGCGTTAGACAGGGGAACATTCAGTACTTC
NA,TRBV12-3/TRBV12-4,TRBJ1-1,NA,15,CASSSGLPNVTEAFF,TGTGCCAGCAGCTCGGGACTCCCAAATGTCACTGAAGCTTTCTTT
NA,TRBV18,TRBJ2-5,TRBD2,18,CASSPPSLSGRIRETQYF,TGTGCCAGCTCACCACCGTCGCTTAGCGGGAGAATCAGAGAGACCCAGTACTTC
few,TRBV29-1,TRBJ2-2,NA,14,CSVETGVRTGELFF,TGCAGCGTTGAAACGGGGGTTCGGACCGGGGAGCTGTTTTTT
NA,TRBV20-1,TRBJ1-6,NA,15,CSARDSRGSGSPLHF,TGCAGTGCTAGAGATTCTAGGGGTTCGGGTTCACCCCTCCACTTT
many,TRBV20-1,TRBJ2-3,TRBD2,15,CSAGTSGSLGDTQYF,TGCAGTGCCGGGACTAGCGGGAGTTTAGGAGATACGCAGTATTTT
few,TRBV28,TRBJ2-7,NA,11,CATTDGSEQYF,TGTGCAACGACCGACGGCTCCGAGCAGTACTTC
NA,TRBV29-1,TRBJ1-1,TRBD1,15,CSVPRDRGRYTEAFF,TGCAGCGTCCCCCGGGACAGGGGGCGGTACACTGAAGCTTTCTTT
many,TRBV5-1,TRBJ2-7,NA,13,CASSPYANYEQYF,TGCGCCAGCAGCCCCTATGCAAACTACGAGCAGTACTTC
many,TRBV7-3,TRBJ2-1,NA,15,CASSLGPSRPNEQFF,TGTGCCAGCAGCTTAGGTCCCTCGCGCCCCAATGAGCAGTTCTTC
many,TRBV18,TRBJ2-5,NA,14,CASSPLRTGETQYF,TGTGCCAGCTCACCGCTCCGTACGGGGGAGACCCAGTACTTC
few,TRBV7-9,TRBJ2-7,NA,11,CASSAKGEQYF,TGTGCCAGCAGCGCAAAGGGGGAGCAGTACTTC
few,TRBV10-3,TRBJ2-3,TRBD2,16,CAISEGLAEVTDTQYF,TGTGCCATCAGTGAGGGACTAGCGGAGGTCACAGATACGCAGTATTTT
few,TRBV29-1,TRBJ1-1,NA,15,CSVECLGQMNTEAFF,TGCAGCGTTGAGTGTTTAGGGCAAATGAACACTGAAGCTTTCTTT
NA,TRBV29-1,TRBJ2-7,NA,15,CSVEDRNRDSYEQYF,TGCAGCGTTGAAGATCGAAACAGGGACTCCTACGAGCAGTACTTC
NA,TRBV12-5,TRBJ2-1,TRBD2,20,CASGPGTSETSGEHYNEQFF,TGTGCTAGTGGCCCTGGGACCTCGGAGACTAGCGGGGAACATTACAATGAGCAGTTCTTC
NA,TRBV7-9,TRBJ2-3,NA,15,CASSLVAGNTDTQYF,TGTGCCAGCAGCTTAGTCGCGGGAAACACAGATACGCAGTATTTT
NA,TRBV15,TRBJ1-5,NA,16,CATSRGDRRSNQPQHF,TGTGCCACCAGCAGAGGAGATAGACGCAGCAATCAGCCCCAGCATTTT
NA,TRBV11-2,TRBJ2-5,NA,15,CASSLGAQGRETQYF,TGTGCCAGCAGCCTCGGGGCCCAAGGAAGAGAGACCCAGTACTTC
many,TRBV29-1,TRBJ2-2,NA,13,CSVGGGRGPELFF,TGCAGCGTTGGAGGGGGACGGGGCCCCGAGCTGTTTTTT
NA,TRBV24-1,TRBJ2-1,TRBD2,16,CATSGMGSGRGNEQFF,TGTGCCACCAGTGGGATGGGTAGCGGGAGGGGAAATGAGCAGTTCTTC
many,TRBV25-1,TRBJ1-1,NA,13,CASSESGTPGAFF,TGTGCCAGCAGTGAATCTGGGACGCCAGGGGCTTTCTTT
NA,TRBV12-3/TRBV12-4,TRBJ1-1,TRBD1,16,CASSIRTGGVNTEAFF,TGTGCCAGCAGTATCCGGACAGGGGGAGTGAACACTGAAGCTTTCTTT
NA,TRBV7-8,TRBJ2-5,NA,14,CASSPRGPQETQYF,TGTGCCAGCAGCCCTCGCGGGCCCCAAGAGACCCAGTACTTC
few,TRBV20-1,TRBJ2-5,NA,14,CSAIPGTDQETQYF,TGCAGTGCCATTCCGGGGACGGATCAAGAGACCCAGTACTTC
few,TRBV20-1,TRBJ1-2,NA,13,CSADTGHYYGYTF,TGCAGTGCTGATACGGGACACTACTATGGCTACACCTTC
few,TRBV5-1,TRBJ2-3,NA,16,CASSPLSRQGGDTQYF,TGCGCCAGCAGCCCCCTGAGTAGGCAGGGTGGAGATACGCAGTATTTT
many,TRBV12-3/TRBV12-4,TRBJ2-7,NA,12,CASRAQENEQYF,TGTGCCAGCAGGGCGCAGGAGAACGAGCAGTACTTC
NA,TRBV9,TRBJ2-5,TRBD2,16,CASSAPGLSYQETQYF,TGTGCCAGCAGCGCACCGGGACTATCGTACCAAGAGACCCAGTACTTC
NA,TRBV12-3/TRBV12-4,TRBJ1-1,NA,13,CASSPLGNTEAFF,TGTGCCAGCAGCCCCCTCGGGAACACTGAAGCTTTCTTT
NA,TRBV12-5,TRBJ2-5,TRBD1,14,CASGAGTGEETQYF,TGTGCTAGTGGTGCCGGGACAGGGGAAGAGACCCAGTACTTC
many,TRBV29-1,TRBJ1-1,NA,13,CSVGGQVNTEAFF,TGCAGCGTTGGGGGGCAGGTGAACACTGAAGCTTTCTTT
few,TRBV25-1,TRBJ2-7,TRBD1,14,CASRLGTGGGEQYF,TGTGCCAGCCGACTCGGGACAGGGGGTGGCGAGCAGTACTTC
NA,TRBV5-1,TRBJ2-7,TRBD2,15,CASSPPGLVVAEQYF,TGCGCCAGCAGCCCACCGGGACTAGTTGTTGCCGAGCAGTACTTC
few,TRBV21-1,TRBJ2-5,NA,14,CASSKRGRGETQYF,TGTGCCAGCAGCAAAAGGGGGCGCGGAGAGACCCAGTACTTC
NA,TRBV28,TRBJ1-1,NA,18,CASSPNPPQVGLNTEAFF,TGTGCCAGCAGTCCCAACCCTCCACAGGTGGGATTGAACACTGAAGCTTTCTTT
many,TRBV20-1,TRBJ1-1,TRBD1,16,CSARKGTGWGNTEAFF,TGCAGTGCTAGAAAGGGGACAGGCTGGGGGAACACTGAAGCTTTCTTT
NA,TRBV3-1,TRBJ2-5,NA,16,CASSQGFWGFEETQYF,TGTGCCAGCAGCCAAGGTTTTTGGGGATTTGAGGAGACCCAGTACTTC
NA,TRBV18,TRBJ2-7,NA,14,CASSPPVVTYEQYF,TGTGCCAGCTCACCACCGGTAGTAACCTACGAGCAGTACTTC